This entry lists 19 T cell receptor beta chains sequenced from one sample in a study of monozygotic twins with inflammatory bowel disease. TCRdb processed the 5' RACE reads again and assigns one entry to each CDR3 protein, with no DNA. The sample's table shows some 300,000 distinct CDR3 sequences. The specimen sequenced was blood. These receptors were obtained from a human donor with ulcerative colitis or Crohn's disease, or a healthy co-twin of an affected twin (not recorded which).

V usage is TRBV6-1 and J usage is TRBJ1-5. Germline CDR1 and CDR2: MNHNS and SASEGT. The length of the CDR3 is 15 residues. The CDR3 is CASRLLKQVNQPQHF.

The chain combines TRBV4-2 with TRBJ1-1. CDR1 and CDR2 (germline): LGHNA, YNFKEQ. This CDR3 spans 14 amino acids. CDR3 amino acids: CASSQDPTNPEAFF.

The rearrangement uses TRBV12-3 or TRBV12-4 and TRBJ2-2; TCRdb names TRBD1, which stays unverified in the absence of DNA. This CDR3 comprises 12 residues. The CDR3 sequence: CASSPGTGSSFF.

This chain connects TRBV28 to TRBJ2-2. The CDR3 loop spans 15 amino acids. The germline V gene encodes CDR1 MDHEN and CDR2 SYDVKM. CDR3 amino acids: CASSLAQGDTGELFF.

The rearrangement links TRBV7-2 to TRBJ1-3; TCRdb returns TRBD1, unconfirmable since there is no DNA. Per germline, CDR1 SGHTA and CDR2 FQGNSA. This CDR3 region has 15 residues. This chain's CDR3 is CASSLQGAAGNTIYF.

J is TRBJ2-2 and V is TRBV20-1; TCRdb outputs TRBD2, but without DNA this stays unchecked. CDR3 length equals 14 residues. Per germline, CDR1 DFQATT and CDR2 SNEGSKA (reference sequence). Here the CDR3 reads CSAPTSGKTGELFF.

The CDR3 sequence is CASSSKNTEAFF. This rearrangement joins TRBV12-3 or TRBV12-4 to TRBJ1-1. The CDR3 sequence is 12 residues long.

The chain is built from TRBV7-3 and TRBJ2-3; TCRdb designates TRBD1, a call that cannot be tested without DNA. The CDR3 sequence is 13 residues long. Germline CDR1 SGHTA, CDR2 FQGTGA. The CDR3 spells CASSLGQRDTQYF. The entire variable domain, with the rest obtained from reference TRBV7-3 and TRBJ2-3, is as follows: GAGVSQTPSNKVTEKGKYVELRCDPISGHTALYWYRQSLGQGPEFLIYFQGTGAADDSGLPNDRFFAVRPEGSVSTLKIQRTERGDSAVYLCASSLGQRDTQYFGPGTRLTVL.

The J gene is TRBJ1-2, the V gene TRBV5-1; checking the TCRdb D call of TRBD1 is not possible without DNA. CDR3 length equals 16 residues. Germline V gene data show CDR1 as SGHRS and CDR2 as YFSETQ. CDR3: CASSLGWTYGAGGYTF.

The chain recombines TRBV7-9 with TRBJ2-5; TCRdb's D call of TRBD1 is untestable without DNA. The CDR3 spans 15 residues. Germline lookup yields CDR1 SEHNR and CDR2 FQNEAQ (reference sequence). The CDR3 reads CASSTAGAARETQYF.

V gene TRBV18 combines with J gene TRBJ1-5. This CDR3 is 12 amino acids long. Germline lookup yields CDR1 KGHSH and CDR2 LQKENI. The CDR3 here is CASSHSNQPQHF.

The chain has TRBV19 and TRBJ2-7; absent DNA, TCRdb's TRBD1 call cannot be checked. This CDR3 has 15 residues. CDR1 is LNHDA, CDR2 SQIVND, per germline (reference sequence). CDR3 in amino acids: CASSTSTGTKYEQYF.

This sequence joins TRBV20-1 and TRBJ2-1; TCRdb reports TRBD2, a call that lacks DNA to check it against. This CDR3 has 15 amino acids. Germline V gene lookup returns CDR1 DFQATT and CDR2 SNEGSKA (reference sequence). CDR3 region: CSARDPTSGSDEQFF.

The V gene is TRBV5-1, the J gene TRBJ1-6. Germline V gene data show CDR1 as SGHRS and CDR2 as YFSETQ. This CDR3 is 13 amino acids long. CDR3: CASSLDTAQALHF. Combining the CDR3 with reference TRBV5-1 and TRBJ1-6 gives the whole variable domain KAGVTQTPRYLIKTRGQQVTLSCSPISGHRSVSWYQQTPGQGLQFLFEYFSETQRNKGNFPGRFSGRQFSNSRSEMNVSTLELGDSALYLCASSLDTAQALHFGNGTRLTVT.

The CDR3 sequence: CSARDTSGRAQRQGQFF. The genes are TRBV20-1 and TRBJ2-1; TCRdb's assignment of TRBD2 cannot be checked, as there is no DNA. In germline, CDR1 is DFQATT, CDR2 SNEGSKA (reference sequence). CDR3 length: 17 amino acids.

The rearrangement joins TRBV3-1 to TRBJ2-7; lacking DNA, the TRBD2 call made by TCRdb goes unchecked. There are 15 residues in the CDR3. The V gene's germline CDR1 is LGHDT and CDR2 YNNKEL (reference sequence). The CDR3 sequence is CASSQKRVLSYEQYF.

The J gene is TRBJ2-2, the V gene TRBV7-2. This CDR3 comprises 15 residues. Looked up from germline, CDR1 is SGHTA and CDR2 is FQGNSA. The CDR3 reads CASSTTGHHTGELFF.

The V call is TRBV28, the J call TRBJ2-3. The germline V gene has CDR1 MDHEN and CDR2 SYDVKM. The CDR3 is 12 residues long. The CDR3 loop reads CASEDSTDTQYF.

J is TRBJ2-7 and V is TRBV28. CDR3 length equals 12 residues. CDR1 MDHEN and CDR2 SYDVKM come from the germline V gene. The CDR3 here is CASSPKGYEQYF. The full variable domain, its missing parts supplied by reference TRBV28 and TRBJ2-7, is DVKVTQSSRYLVKRTGEKVFLECVQDMDHENMFWYRQDPGLGLRLIYFSYDVKMKEKGDIPEGYSVSREKKERFSLILESASTNQTSMYLCASSPKGYEQYFGPGTRLTVT.